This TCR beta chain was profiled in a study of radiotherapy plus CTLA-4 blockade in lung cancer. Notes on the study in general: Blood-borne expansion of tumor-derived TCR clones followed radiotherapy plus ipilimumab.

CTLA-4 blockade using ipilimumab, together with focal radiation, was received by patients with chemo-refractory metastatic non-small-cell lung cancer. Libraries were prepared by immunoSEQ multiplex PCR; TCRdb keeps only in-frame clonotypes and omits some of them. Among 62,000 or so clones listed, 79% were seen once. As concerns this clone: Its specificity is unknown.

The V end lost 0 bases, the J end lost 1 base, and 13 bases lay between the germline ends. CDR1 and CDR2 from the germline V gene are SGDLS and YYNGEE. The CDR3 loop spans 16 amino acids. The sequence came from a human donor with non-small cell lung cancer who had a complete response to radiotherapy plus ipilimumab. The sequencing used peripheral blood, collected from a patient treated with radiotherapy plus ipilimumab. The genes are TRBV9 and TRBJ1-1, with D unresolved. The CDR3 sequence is CASSVDKAGENTEAFF. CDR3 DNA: TGTGCCAGCAGCGTAGACAAGGCGGGAGAGAACACTGAAGCTTTCTTT.